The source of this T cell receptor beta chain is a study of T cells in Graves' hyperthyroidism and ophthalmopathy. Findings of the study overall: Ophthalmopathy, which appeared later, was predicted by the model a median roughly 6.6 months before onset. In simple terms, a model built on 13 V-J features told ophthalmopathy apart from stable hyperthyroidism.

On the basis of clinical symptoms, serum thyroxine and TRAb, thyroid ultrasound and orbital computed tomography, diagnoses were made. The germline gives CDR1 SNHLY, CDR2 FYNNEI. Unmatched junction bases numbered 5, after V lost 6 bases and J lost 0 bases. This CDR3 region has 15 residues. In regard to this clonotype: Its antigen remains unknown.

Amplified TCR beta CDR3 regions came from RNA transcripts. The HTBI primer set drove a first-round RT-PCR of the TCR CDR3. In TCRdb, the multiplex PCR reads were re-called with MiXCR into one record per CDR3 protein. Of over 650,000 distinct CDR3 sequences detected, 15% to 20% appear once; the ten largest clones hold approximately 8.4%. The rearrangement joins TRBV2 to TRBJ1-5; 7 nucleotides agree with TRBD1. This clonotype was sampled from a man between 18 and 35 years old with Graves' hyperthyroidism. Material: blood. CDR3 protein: CASRTGTDSNQPQHF. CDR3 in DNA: TGTGCCAGCAGGACCGGGACAGATAGCAATCAGCCCCAGCATTTT. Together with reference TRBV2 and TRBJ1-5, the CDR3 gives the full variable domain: EPEVTQTPSHQVTQMGQEVILRCVPISNHLYFYWYRQILGQKVEFLVSFYNNEISEKSEIFDDQFSVERPDGSNFTLKIRSTKLEDSAMYFCASRTGTDSNQPQHFGDGTRLSIL.